The entry below gives a single T cell receptor (beta chain) sequence along with its context. As originally analysed: Nucleated cell number was recorded as an estimate derived from reference gene primer amplification. Clones were read by immunoSEQ multiplex PCR, and TCRdb kept only the in-frame ones, dropping some. The V and J calls and the clone size are those of that table, but D and trimming were determined from the DNA. The table has about 200,000 clones, around 90% seen once. This sample is drawn from a study of blood T cell repertoires in COVID-19. Overall study: The samples span acute and convalescent COVID-19 from the United States, Italy and Spain. Sources were T cells, B-cell-depleted T cells, or PBMCs; the material itself was cDNA or gDNA.

The CDR3 is 15 residues long. CDR1 SGHAT and CDR2 FQNNGV come from the germline V gene. The V end was cut by 5 bases, the J end by 0 bases, with 8 bases between. The V and J genes are TRBV11-2 and TRBJ2-6, with no clear D. This receptor was obtained from a man in his sixties with acute or convalescent COVID-19. Material: peripheral blood. The CDR3, as DNA: TGTGCCAGCAGCCATCGGTCCTCTGGGGCCAACGTCCTGACTTTC. This codes for CASSHRSSGANVLTF.